These T cell receptor beta chains were read from a single sample in a study of cytomegalovirus exposure and HLA in healthy donors. The method was immunoSEQ multiplex PCR; TCRdb's version includes in-frame clones alone and lacks a portion of them. In the table there are approximately 190,000 clones, about 80% of which are singletons. Material for sequencing was PBMCs. The receptors shown here come from a woman aged 50 to 60 in good health and CMV-seropositive. Both conserved end residues are part of each CDR3. Size tells how often a clone was seen (once, few, many) or the class of an expanded clone, and some rows leave it out.

length: 13; J: TRBJ2-5; size: -; V: TRBV25-1; CDR3: CASRAAAEETQYF
length: 15; J: TRBJ1-2; size: once; V: TRBV7-9; CDR3: CASSSQGQGDSGYTF
length: 19; J: TRBJ2-1; size: once; V: TRBV7-8; CDR3: CASSSPGLAGGSSYNEQFF
length: 14; J: TRBJ1-1; size: -; V: TRBV29-1; CDR3: CSVASKGAGTEAFF
length: 14; J: TRBJ2-5; size: once; V: TRBV28; CDR3: CASSPGGAVETQYF
length: 14; J: TRBJ2-7; size: -; V: TRBV27; CDR3: CASSRGRGSYEQYF
length: 16; J: TRBJ2-6; size: few; V: TRBV6-1; CDR3: CASSEGSLSGANVLTF
length: 14; J: TRBJ1-3; size: few; V: TRBV2; CDR3: CASLSWDSGNTIYF
length: 14; J: TRBJ1-5; size: -; V: TRBV5-3; CDR3: CASSFEGAGQPQHF
length: 15; J: TRBJ1-5; size: -; V: TRBV6-6; CDR3: CASSSVGGLEEPQHF
length: 15; J: TRBJ2-7; size: -; V: TRBV7-6; CDR3: CASSPDRGVHDEQYF
length: 14; J: TRBJ1-2; size: once; V: TRBV27; CDR3: CASRSTLESYGYTF
length: 17; J: TRBJ1-6; size: -; V: TRBV5-4; CDR3: CASSLAGTGLANSPLHF
length: 15; J: TRBJ2-2; size: -; V: TRBV27; CDR3: CASSLGGGRTGELFF
length: 14; J: TRBJ1-4; size: few; V: TRBV5-1; CDR3: CASSFEGTNEKLFF
length: 16; J: TRBJ1-4; size: -; V: TRBV7-2; CDR3: CASSRSGTESNEKLFF
length: 15; J: TRBJ2-7; size: -; V: TRBV5-4; CDR3: CASSPRGGVNYEQYF
length: 13; J: TRBJ1-2; size: -; V: TRBV6-6; CDR3: CASSYEDRVGYTF
length: 11; J: TRBJ2-1; size: -; V: TRBV6-1; CDR3: CTNSAGAEQFF
length: 14; J: TRBJ1-2; size: -; V: TRBV9; CDR3: CASTPEGAVYGYTF
length: 15; J: TRBJ2-1; size: once; V: TRBV6-5; CDR3: CASSYGGGLNNEQFF
length: 15; J: TRBJ1-6; size: -; V: TRBV5-4; CDR3: CASSPETGFNSPLHF
length: 14; J: TRBJ2-5; size: -; V: TRBV4-1; CDR3: CASSPGTPQETQYF